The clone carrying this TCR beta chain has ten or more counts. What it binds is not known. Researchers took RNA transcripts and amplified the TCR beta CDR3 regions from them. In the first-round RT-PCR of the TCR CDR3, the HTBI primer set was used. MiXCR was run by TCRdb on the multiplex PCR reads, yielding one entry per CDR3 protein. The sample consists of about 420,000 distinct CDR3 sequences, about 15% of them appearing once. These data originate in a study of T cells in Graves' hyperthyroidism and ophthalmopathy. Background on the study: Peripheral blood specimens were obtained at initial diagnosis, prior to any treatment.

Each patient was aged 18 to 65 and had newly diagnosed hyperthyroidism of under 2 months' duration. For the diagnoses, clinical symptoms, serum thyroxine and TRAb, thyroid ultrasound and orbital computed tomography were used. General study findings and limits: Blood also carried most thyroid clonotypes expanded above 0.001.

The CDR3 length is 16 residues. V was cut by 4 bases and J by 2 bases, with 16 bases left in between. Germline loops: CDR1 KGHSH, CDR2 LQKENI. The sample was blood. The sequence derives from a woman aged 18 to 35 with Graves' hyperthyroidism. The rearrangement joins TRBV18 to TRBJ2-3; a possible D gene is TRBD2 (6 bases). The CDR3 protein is CASSHPAKDYTDTQYF. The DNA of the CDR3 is TGTGCCAGCTCACACCCAGCAAAGGACTACACAGATACGCAGTATTTT.